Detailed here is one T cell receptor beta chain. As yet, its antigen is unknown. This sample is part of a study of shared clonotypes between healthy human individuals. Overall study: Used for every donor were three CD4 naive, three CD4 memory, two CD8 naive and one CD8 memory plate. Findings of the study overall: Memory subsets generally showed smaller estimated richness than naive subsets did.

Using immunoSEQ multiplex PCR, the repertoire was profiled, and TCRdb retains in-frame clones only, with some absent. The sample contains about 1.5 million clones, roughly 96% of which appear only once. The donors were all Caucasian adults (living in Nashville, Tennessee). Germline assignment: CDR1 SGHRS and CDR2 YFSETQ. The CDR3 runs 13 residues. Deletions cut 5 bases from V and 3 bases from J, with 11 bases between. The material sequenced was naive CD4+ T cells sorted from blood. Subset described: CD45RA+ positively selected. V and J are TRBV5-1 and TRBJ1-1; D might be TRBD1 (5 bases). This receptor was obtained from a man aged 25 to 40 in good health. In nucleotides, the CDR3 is TGCGCCAGCAGGGGAGGGGAGGACACTGAAGCTTTCTTT. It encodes CASRGGEDTEAFF.